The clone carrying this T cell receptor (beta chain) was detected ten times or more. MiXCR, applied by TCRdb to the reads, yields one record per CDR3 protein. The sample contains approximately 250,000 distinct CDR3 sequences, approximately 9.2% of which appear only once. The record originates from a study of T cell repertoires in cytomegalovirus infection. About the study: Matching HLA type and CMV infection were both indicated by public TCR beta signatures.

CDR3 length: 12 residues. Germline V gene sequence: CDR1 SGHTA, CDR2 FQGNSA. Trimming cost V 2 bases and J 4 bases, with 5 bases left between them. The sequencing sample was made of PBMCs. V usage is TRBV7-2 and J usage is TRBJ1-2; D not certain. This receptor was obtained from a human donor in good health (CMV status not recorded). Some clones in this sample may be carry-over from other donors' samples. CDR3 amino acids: CASSLTGYGYTF. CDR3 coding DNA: TGTGCCAGCAGCTTAACGGGCTATGGCTACACCTTC.